Given below is one T cell receptor (beta chain) in context. This specimen belongs to a study of shared clonotypes between healthy human individuals. In replicate PCRs of unsorted PBMC, around 0.3 ug DNA, about 31,000 T cell genomes, was used. The protocol was immunoSEQ multiplex PCR, while the TCRdb copy is restricted to in-frame clones and leaves out a portion. Of about 480,000 clones in the sample, 60% to 80% were seen once. Germline CDR1 and CDR2: LGHNA and YNFKEQ. With 0 bases clipped from V and 6 bases from J, the junction kept 8 bases outside the gene matches. The CDR3 consists of 17 residues. This rearrangement joins TRBV4-2 to TRBJ2-2, with 9 nucleotides matching TRBD2. The sample taken for sequencing was PBMCs. The clonotype originates from a woman between 40 and 50 years old in good health. Some clones in this sample may be carry-over from other donors' samples. The CDR3 region has the DNA TGTGCCAGCAGCCAAGATGGTCGCGGGAGGGCCGCCGGGGAGCTGTTTTTT. Residues: CASSQDGRGRAAGELFF.